This T cell receptor beta chain was profiled in a study of TIL therapy for anti-PD-1-resistant metastatic lung cancer. Across the study: Tumor harvest preceded PD-1/PD-L1 blockade, followed by nivolumab treatment. Median tumor mutation burden was around 1.6 mutations per megabase.

Time point meaning: pre-treatment sample, taken before nivolumab and TIL therapy. A word on this clone: Antigen unknown.

The CDR3 is 14 amino acids. Germline CDR1 and CDR2: MNHEY and SMNVEV (reference sequence). Trimming took 7 bases from V and 7 from J; bases not matched to a gene: 7. Whole-study findings and limits: Patients were highly selected, enriched for treatment-naive, never-smoker and oncogene-addicted cases. Infused TIL clonotypes partially replaced the baseline blood repertoire, then decayed over months.

Sequencing used immunoSEQ v3. Libraries were prepared by immunoSEQ multiplex PCR; TCRdb keeps only in-frame clonotypes and omits some of them. Of 30,000 to 45,000 clones listed, around four fifths are singletons. This chain uses TRBV27 with TRBJ1-6; 7 positions agree with TRBD1. This sequence was found in a person between 25 and 80 years old with non-small cell lung cancer. The input for sequencing was blood, taken at baseline. CDR3 region: CASTTRDRNSPLHF. The CDR3 bases are TGTGCCAGCACGACCCGGGACAGAAATTCACCCCTCCACTTT.